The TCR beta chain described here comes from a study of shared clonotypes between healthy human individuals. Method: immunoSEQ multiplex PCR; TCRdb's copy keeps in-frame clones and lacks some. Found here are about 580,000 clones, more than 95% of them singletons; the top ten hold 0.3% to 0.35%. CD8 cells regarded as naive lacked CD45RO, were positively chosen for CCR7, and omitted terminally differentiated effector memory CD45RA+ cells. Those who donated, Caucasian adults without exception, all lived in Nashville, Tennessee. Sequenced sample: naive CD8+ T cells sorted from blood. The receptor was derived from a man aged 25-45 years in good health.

The CDR3 spells CASPWDRGSNQPQHF. For the CDR3, the DNA is TGCGCCAGCCCCTGGGACAGGGGAAGCAATCAGCCCCAGCATTTT. The V gene is TRBV5-1, the J gene TRBJ1-5; 10 bases fit TRBD1. With 7 bases clipped from V and 1 base from J, the junction kept 5 bases outside the gene matches. Germline CDR1 reads SGHRS; CDR2 reads YFSETQ. This CDR3 spans 15 amino acids.